This TCR beta chain was recovered during a study of regulatory T cells in long-lasting Graves disease. This clonotype occurred many times. Time point in this sample: persistent/refractory GD, antithyroid drugs over 5 years with positive TRAb. PBMC RNA was the source of the TCR library. Arm-PCR of CDR3 regions and iRepertoire HTBI primers were used to build TCR beta libraries. One entry per CDR3 protein results from TCRdb running MiXCR on the multiplex PCR reads. This sample yields approximately 380,000 distinct CDR3 sequences, of which around 20% are seen a single time; 20% belongs to the top ten. Germline V gives CDR1 MNHNS, CDR2 SASEGT. The V and J ends lost 2 bases and 6 bases respectively, with 7 bases between them. CDR3 length: 13 amino acids.

The source of this sequence is a female donor with Graves disease. The chain has TRBV6-1 and TRBJ1-4; tentative D call: TRBD1 (5 bases). Sequenced here: peripheral blood mononuclear cells (PBMCs), sampled when the disease was refractory, from a patient treated with antithyroid drugs. The CDR3 DNA reads TGTGCCAGCAGTGAATCGACAGATGAAAAACTGTTTTTT. It is translated as CASSESTDEKLFF.